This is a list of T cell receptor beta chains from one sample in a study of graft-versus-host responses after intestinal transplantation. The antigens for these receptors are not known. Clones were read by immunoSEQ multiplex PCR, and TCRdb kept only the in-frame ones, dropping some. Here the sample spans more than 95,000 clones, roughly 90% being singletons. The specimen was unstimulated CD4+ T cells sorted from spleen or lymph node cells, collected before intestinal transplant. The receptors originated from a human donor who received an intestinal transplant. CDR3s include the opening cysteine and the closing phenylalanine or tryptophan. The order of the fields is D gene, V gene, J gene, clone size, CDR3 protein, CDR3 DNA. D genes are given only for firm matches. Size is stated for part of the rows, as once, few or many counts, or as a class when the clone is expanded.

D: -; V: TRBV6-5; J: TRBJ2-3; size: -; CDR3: CASSSGQDTQYF; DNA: TGTGCCAGCAGTTCTGGACAAGATACGCAGTATTTT
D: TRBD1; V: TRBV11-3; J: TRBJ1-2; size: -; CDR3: CASYRGRLANYGYTF; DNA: TGTGCCAGCTACAGGGGGCGCCTCGCTAACTATGGCTACACCTTC
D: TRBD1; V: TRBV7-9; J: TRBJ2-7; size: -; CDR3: CASSQTGVEQYF; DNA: TGTGCCAGCAGCCAGACAGGGGTCGAGCAGTACTTC
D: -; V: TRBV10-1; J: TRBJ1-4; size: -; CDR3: CANRQMDCEKLFF; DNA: TGCGCCAACAGACAGATGGATTGCGAAAAACTGTTTTTT
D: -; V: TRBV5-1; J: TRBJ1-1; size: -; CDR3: CASSLGSAVNTEAFF; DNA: TGCGCCAGCAGCTTGGGGTCAGCCGTCAACACTGAAGCTTTCTTT
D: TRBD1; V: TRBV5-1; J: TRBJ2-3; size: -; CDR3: CASRPSAGGAGTDTQYF; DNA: TGCGCCAGCAGACCCAGCGCAGGGGGCGCGGGTACAGATACGCAGTATTTT
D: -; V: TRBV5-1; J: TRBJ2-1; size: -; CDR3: CASSLVRLSYNEQFF; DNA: TGCGCCAGCAGCTTGGTCCGGCTGTCCTACAATGAGCAGTTCTTC
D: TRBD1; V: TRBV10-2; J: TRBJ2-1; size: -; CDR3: CASSADRAYNEQFF; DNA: TGCGCCAGCAGTGCGGACAGGGCCTACAATGAGCAGTTCTTC
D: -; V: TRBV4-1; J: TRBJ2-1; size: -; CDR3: CASSQDSNEQFF; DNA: TGCGCCAGCAGCCAAGATTCCAATGAGCAGTTCTTC
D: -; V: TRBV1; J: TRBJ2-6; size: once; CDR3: CTSSRLAGVSGANVLTF; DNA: TGCACCAGCAGCAGGCTAGCGGGGGTCTCTGGGGCCAACGTCCTGACTTTC
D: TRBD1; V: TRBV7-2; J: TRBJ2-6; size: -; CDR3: CASSLRTGRLGSGANVLTF; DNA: TGTGCCAGCAGCTTGAGGACAGGGCGACTGGGGTCTGGGGCCAACGTCCTGACTTTC
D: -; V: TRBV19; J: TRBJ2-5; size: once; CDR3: CASSPRAGGATTRRGTQYF; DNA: TGTGCCAGTAGCCCACGAGCGGGCGGCGCGACCACGCGCCGGGGGACCCAGTACTTC
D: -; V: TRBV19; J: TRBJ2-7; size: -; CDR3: CASSAPHGSGPYEQYF; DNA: TGTGCCAGTAGTGCTCCCCACGGGTCGGGACCCTACGAGCAGTACTTC
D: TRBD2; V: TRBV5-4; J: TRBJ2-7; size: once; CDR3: CASSFFVTSGTYEQYF; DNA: TGTGCCAGCAGCTTTTTTGTGACTAGCGGCACCTACGAGCAGTACTTC
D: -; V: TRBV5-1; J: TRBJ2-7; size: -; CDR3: CASSVLQGSPYEQYF; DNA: TGCGCCAGCAGCGTACTCCAGGGAAGTCCCTACGAGCAGTACTTC
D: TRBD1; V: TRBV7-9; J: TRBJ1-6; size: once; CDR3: CASSFFPGTEHSPLHF; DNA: TGTGCCAGCAGCTTTTTTCCCGGGACAGAACATTCACCCCTCCACTTT
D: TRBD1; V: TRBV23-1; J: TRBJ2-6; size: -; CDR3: CASKMTGDPSGANVLTF; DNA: TGCGCCAGCAAAATGACAGGGGATCCCTCTGGGGCCAACGTCCTGACTTTC
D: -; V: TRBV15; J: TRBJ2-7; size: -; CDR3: CATSIGISYEQYF; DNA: TGTGCCACCAGCATAGGAATCTCCTACGAGCAGTACTTC
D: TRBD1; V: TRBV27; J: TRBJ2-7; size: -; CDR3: CASRKGQLTYEQYF; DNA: TGTGCCAGCCGGAAGGGACAGCTCACTTACGAGCAGTACTTC
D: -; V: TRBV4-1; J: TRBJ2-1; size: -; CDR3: CASSQGLLLSRNEQFF; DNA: TGCGCCAGCAGCCAAGGGCTGCTACTTTCAAGGAATGAGCAGTTCTTC
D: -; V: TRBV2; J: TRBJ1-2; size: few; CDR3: CASSEEGDGYTF; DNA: TGTGCCAGCAGTGAGGAGGGAGATGGCTACACCTTC
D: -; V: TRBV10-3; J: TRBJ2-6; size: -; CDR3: CAISGQLTSGANVLTF; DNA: TGTGCCATCAGCGGACAATTAACCTCTGGGGCCAACGTCCTGACTTTC
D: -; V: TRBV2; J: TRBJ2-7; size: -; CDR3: CASSPWPVGQYF; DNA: TGTGCCAGCAGTCCCTGGCCCGTCGGGCAGTACTTC
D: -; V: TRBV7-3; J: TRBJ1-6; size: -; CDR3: CASSLSVGRNSPLHF; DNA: TGTGCCAGCAGCTTAAGCGTCGGCAGGAATTCACCCCTCCACTTT
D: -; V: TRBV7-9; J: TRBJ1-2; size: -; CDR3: CASSSKLVGYTF; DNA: TGTGCCAGCAGCTCTAAATTGGTTGGCTACACCTTC